This T cell receptor beta chain was retrieved from a study of stem cell transplantation in POMP-related autoinflammatory disease. Germline CDR1 reads WSHSY; CDR2 reads SAAADI. The CDR3 runs to 16 residues. Trimming cost V 2 bases and J 4 bases, with 14 bases left between them. In this sample, this clone turned up once. Its antigen is as yet unknown. Repertoires were generated with immunoSEQ multiplex PCR, while TCRdb's copy carries only in-frame clones and drops some. The sample contains tens of thousands of clones, about nine tenths of which appear only once. Broader study findings: Unique TRB V-J gene pairings were limited in number in patients with PRAID.

The material sequenced was CD4+ T cells from PBMCs, taken after stem cell transplantation. The chain has TRBV10-2 and TRBJ2-2; D might be TRBD1 (5 bases). This sequence was found in a human patient with POMP-related autoinflammation and immune dysregulation (PRAID). Part of the T cells may come from the graft donor. CDR3 residues: CASSERKGLGTGELFF. CDR3 nucleotides: TGCGCCAGCAGTGAGCGCAAGGGGCTGGGCACCGGGGAGCTGTTTTTT.